These T cell receptor beta chains were read from a single sample in a study of shared clonotypes between healthy human individuals. TCRdb's copy holds only in-frame clones and misses some; the assay was immunoSEQ multiplex PCR. The repertoire includes roughly 2 million clones, over 85% of them detected once, and more than 0.1% sits in the top ten. What was sequenced was naive CD4+ T cells sorted from blood. These receptor sequences come from a man younger than 30 in good health. Both conserved end residues are part of each CDR3. The D gene is left open where the match is weak. Clone size is shown for a subset of rows, as once, few, many or a class of expanded clone.

V gene	J gene	D gene	CDR3 length	clone size	CDR3 DNA	CDR3 protein
TRBV6-5	TRBJ2-7	-	14	-	TGTGCCAGTCGAAGGGCAGGGTTGACCTACGAGCAGTACTTC	CASRRAGLTYEQYF
TRBV6-5	TRBJ2-2	-	16	once	TGTGCCAGCAGTTACTCGAAATCAGGGGCGAGAGGGGAGCTGTTTTTT	CASSYSKSGARGELFF
TRBV7-9	TRBJ1-5	-	15	-	TGTGCCAGCAGCTTAGGGGACGGTTGGGGCCAGCCCCAGCATTTT	CASSLGDGWGQPQHF
TRBV5-1	TRBJ1-1	-	13	-	TGCGCCAGCAGCTTGGACAGGAGGACTGAAGCTTTCTTT	CASSLDRRTEAFF
TRBV7-2	TRBJ1-1	-	13	-	TGTGCCAGCAGCTTTACAGGGAACACTGAAGCTTTCTTT	CASSFTGNTEAFF
TRBV28	TRBJ2-2	TRBD2	15	once	TGTGCCAGCACCCTGGGGGGGGTTGGCTCCGGGGAGCTGTTTTTT	CASTLGGVGSGELFF
TRBV28	TRBJ1-2	-	15	once	TGTGCCAGCAGTTTTTTCCCAGGGGCATCCTATGGCTACACCTTC	CASSFFPGASYGYTF
TRBV20-1	TRBJ1-4	TRBD1	11	-	TGCAGTACCAGGGGGGACGAAAAACTGTTTTTT	CSTRGDEKLFF
TRBV30	TRBJ1-2	TRBD1	13	-	TGTGCCTGGACTAGACAGGGGCCGGGCGGCTACACCTTC	CAWTRQGPGGYTF
TRBV7-9	TRBJ1-2	-	14	-	TGTGCCAGCAGCTCCCCCAAGGATTACTATGGCTACACCTTC	CASSSPKDYYGYTF
TRBV4-3	TRBJ1-2	-	15	-	TGCGCCAGCAGCCAAGATCTTCAGGGAGGTAGAGGCTACACCTTC	CASSQDLQGGRGYTF
TRBV14	TRBJ2-2	TRBD1	15	-	TGTGCCAGCAGCCACAGGGCAGGGGGCACCGGGGAGCTGTTTTTT	CASSHRAGGTGELFF
TRBV2	TRBJ2-7	-	15	-	TGTGCCAGCAGTGATAGGGGGGCCGAAACCTACGAGCAGTACTTC	CASSDRGAETYEQYF
TRBV9	TRBJ2-1	-	13	-	TGTGCCAGCAGCGTAGGTGGGGATAGTGAACCGTTCTTC	CASSVGGDSEPFF
TRBV6-5	TRBJ2-5	-	12	once	TGTGCCAGCAGCGGGCCTCGTGAGACCCAGTACTTC	CASSGPRETQYF
TRBV4-1	TRBJ1-5	-	16	-	TGCGCCAGCAGCCAAGAGGGAGGGAGAGGCAATCAGCCCCAGCATTTT	CASSQEGGRGNQPQHF
TRBV28	TRBJ1-2	TRBD1	14	-	TGTGCCAGCAGGGCTTCCGGGACAGGGTATGGCTACACCTTC	CASRASGTGYGYTF
TRBV6-5	TRBJ2-7	-	14	-	TGTGCCAGCAGTTACGGGGGCAGGGTTTACGAGCAGTACTTC	CASSYGGRVYEQYF
TRBV5-1	TRBJ1-1	-	19	-	TGCGCCAGCAGCCGTACCGCAGGGCCTACAGGGCCCCAGGGGACTGAAGCTTTCTTT	CASSRTAGPTGPQGTEAFF
TRBV30	TRBJ1-2	TRBD1	13	-	TGTGCCTGGCTTCAACAGGGGGCGGCCGGCTACACCTTC	CAWLQQGAAGYTF
TRBV4-3	TRBJ1-2	-	14	-	TGCGCCAGCAGCCAAGGGCAGGCGGGGAATGGCTACACCTTC	CASSQGQAGNGYTF
TRBV29-1	TRBJ2-3	-	12	-	TGCAGCGTAGGCGGAACCACAGATACGCAGTATTTT	CSVGGTTDTQYF
TRBV27	TRBJ1-6	TRBD1	15	-	TGTGCCAGCACCCTAACTAGGACAGGGAATTCACCCCTCCACTTT	CASTLTRTGNSPLHF
TRBV5-8	TRBJ2-7	-	12	-	TGTGCCAGCGACCATCAACTCCTCGAGCAGTACTTC	CASDHQLLEQYF
TRBV30	TRBJ2-1	TRBD2	16	-	TGTGCCTGGATGGGTAGCGGGAGGCCCCCCTACAATGAGCAGTTCTTC	CAWMGSGRPPYNEQFF
TRBV19	TRBJ2-5	-	13	-	TGTGCCAGTTCAGGGGTCCTGGAAGGGACCCAGTACTTC	CASSGVLEGTQYF
TRBV5-4	TRBJ2-5	TRBD2	17	-	TGTGCCAGCGCCCTGGGGGGACTAGCCGGACCTCAAGAGACCCAGTACTTC	CASALGGLAGPQETQYF
TRBV7-8	TRBJ2-3	-	17	once	TGTGCCAGCAGCCGGAGGGACAGTCCGGCGAGCACAGATACGCAGTATTTT	CASSRRDSPASTDTQYF
TRBV7-9	TRBJ2-3	-	16	-	TGTGCCAGCAGCCCGGGGGGGACAGCATACACAGATACGCAGTATTTT	CASSPGGTAYTDTQYF
TRBV6-5	TRBJ2-1	-	15	once	TGTGCCAGCAGTTACTCAATCCGTTCTGTTGGTGAGCAGTTCTTC	CASSYSIRSVGEQFF
TRBV5-1	TRBJ2-1	TRBD2	14	-	TGCGCCAGCAGCGGAGCGGGGGGGCGAAATGAGCAGTTCTTC	CASSGAGGRNEQFF
TRBV7-9	TRBJ1-1	TRBD1	15	-	TGTGCCAGCAGCTCGTCACAGGGGGCCTGGACTGAAGCTTTCTTT	CASSSSQGAWTEAFF
TRBV6-5	TRBJ2-7	TRBD2	15	-	TGTGCCAGCAGAGCACGCCTAGCGGGAGGGTACGAGCAGTACTTC	CASRARLAGGYEQYF
TRBV2	TRBJ1-6	-	15	-	TGTGCCAGCATTAGACTGGGGGTAAATAATTCACCCCTCCACTTT	CASIRLGVNNSPLHF
TRBV14	TRBJ2-7	-	14	-	TGTGCCAGCAGCCGGGCAAGCTCTGCCTACGAGCAGTACTTC	CASSRASSAYEQYF
TRBV4-3	TRBJ2-1	TRBD1	15	once	TGCGCCAGCAGCCAAGGAGGGGGCATTTACAATGAGCAGTTCTTC	CASSQGGGIYNEQFF
TRBV7-7	TRBJ2-1	TRBD2	19	-	TGTGCTAGCAGCCCAAGGACTAGCGGGAGGCCGAGCCCCTACAATGAGCAGTTCTTC	CASSPRTSGRPSPYNEQFF
TRBV30	TRBJ2-7	TRBD2	13	-	TGTGCCTGGCGACTAGCGGGATCCTACGAGCAGTACTTC	CAWRLAGSYEQYF
TRBV5-1	TRBJ2-3	-	14	-	TGCGCCAGCAGCTTGGCCGAGGCTGGGGTTACGCAGTATTTT	CASSLAEAGVTQYF
TRBV2	TRBJ2-5	-	13	-	TGTGCCAGCAGTGAATTGGGGGTGCAGACCCAGTACTTC	CASSELGVQTQYF
TRBV7-9	TRBJ2-3	TRBD2	16	-	TGTGCCAGCAGCTTAGTTCTAGCGGGACACACAGATACGCAGTATTTT	CASSLVLAGHTDTQYF
TRBV19	TRBJ1-1	-	11	-	TGTGCCAGCAAGGGGCACACTGAAGCTTTCTTT	CASKGHTEAFF